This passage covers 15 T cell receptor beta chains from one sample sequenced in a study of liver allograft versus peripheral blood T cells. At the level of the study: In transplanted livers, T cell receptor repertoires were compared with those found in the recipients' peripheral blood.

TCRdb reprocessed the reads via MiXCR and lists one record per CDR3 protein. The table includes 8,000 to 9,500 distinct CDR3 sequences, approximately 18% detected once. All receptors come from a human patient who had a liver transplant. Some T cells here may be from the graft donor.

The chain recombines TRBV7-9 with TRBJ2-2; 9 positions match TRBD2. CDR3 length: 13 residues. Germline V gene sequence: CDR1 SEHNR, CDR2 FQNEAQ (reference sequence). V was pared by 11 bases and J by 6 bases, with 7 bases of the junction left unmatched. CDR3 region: CALPAGGPGELFF. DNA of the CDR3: TGTGCCCTCCCAGCGGGGGGCCCCGGGGAGCTGTTTTTT.

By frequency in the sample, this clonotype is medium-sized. The CDR3 bases are TGCAGCGCCTACACTGGGGTACACAATGAGCAGTTCTTC. Protein: CSAYTGVHNEQFF. This chain links TRBV29-1 with TRBJ2-1, with D uncertain. Trimming stripped 7 bases from V and 5 bases from J, with 15 bases between. The CDR3 runs to 13 residues. The germline V gene encodes CDR1 SQVTM and CDR2 ANQGSEA.

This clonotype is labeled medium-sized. CDR3 nucleotides: TGTGCCAGTAAATTCGGTCGGTCAGAGCTGTTTTTT. Translating gives CASKFGRSELFF. This chain links TRBV19 with TRBJ2-2, with unresolved D. Germline values: CDR1 LNHDA, CDR2 SQIVND (reference sequence). The CDR3 contains 12 residues. Trimming cost V 7 bases and J 11 bases, with 14 bases left between them.

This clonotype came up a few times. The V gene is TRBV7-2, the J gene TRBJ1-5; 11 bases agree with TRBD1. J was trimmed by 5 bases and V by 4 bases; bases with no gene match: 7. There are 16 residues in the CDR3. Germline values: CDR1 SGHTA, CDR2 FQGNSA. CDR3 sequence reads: CASSSDRGRRDQPQHF. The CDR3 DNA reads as TGTGCCAGCAGCTCGGACAGGGGGCGCAGGGATCAGCCCCAGCATTTT.

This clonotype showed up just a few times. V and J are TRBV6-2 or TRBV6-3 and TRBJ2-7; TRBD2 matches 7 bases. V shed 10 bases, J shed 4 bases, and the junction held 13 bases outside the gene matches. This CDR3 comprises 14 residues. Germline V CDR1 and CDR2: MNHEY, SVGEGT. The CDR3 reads CATKPGGTSYEQYF. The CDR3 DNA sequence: TGTGCCACCAAGCCCGGGGGGACCTCGTACGAGCAGTACTTC.

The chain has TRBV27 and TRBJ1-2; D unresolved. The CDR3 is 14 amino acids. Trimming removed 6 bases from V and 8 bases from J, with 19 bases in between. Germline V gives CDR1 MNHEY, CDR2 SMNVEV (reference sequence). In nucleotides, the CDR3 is TGTGCCAGCAGCCCTGGGTCCTTACTGGGCGGCTACACCTTC. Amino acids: CASSPGSLLGGYTF.

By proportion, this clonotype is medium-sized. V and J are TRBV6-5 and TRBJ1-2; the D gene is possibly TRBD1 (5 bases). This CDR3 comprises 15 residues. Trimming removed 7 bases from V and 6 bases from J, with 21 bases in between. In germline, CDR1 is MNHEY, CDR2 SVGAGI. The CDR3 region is CASNPSGVLWDGYTF. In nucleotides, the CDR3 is TGTGCCAGCAACCCGTCGGGGGTCCTTTGGGATGGCTACACCTTC.

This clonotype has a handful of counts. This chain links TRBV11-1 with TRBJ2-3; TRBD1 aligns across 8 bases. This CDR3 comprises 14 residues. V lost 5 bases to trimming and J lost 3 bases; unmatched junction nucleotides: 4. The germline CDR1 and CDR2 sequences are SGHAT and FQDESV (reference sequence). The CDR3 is CASSPGQGTDTQYF. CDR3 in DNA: TGTGCCAGCAGCCCAGGACAGGGAACAGATACGCAGTATTTT.

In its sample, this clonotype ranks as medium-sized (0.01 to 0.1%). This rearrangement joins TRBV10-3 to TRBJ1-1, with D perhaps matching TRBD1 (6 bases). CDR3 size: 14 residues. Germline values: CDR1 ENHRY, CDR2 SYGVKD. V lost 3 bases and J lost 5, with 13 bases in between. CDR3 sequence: CAISDFDRRTEAFF. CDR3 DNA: TGTGCCATCAGTGATTTCGACAGGAGGACTGAAGCTTTCTTT.

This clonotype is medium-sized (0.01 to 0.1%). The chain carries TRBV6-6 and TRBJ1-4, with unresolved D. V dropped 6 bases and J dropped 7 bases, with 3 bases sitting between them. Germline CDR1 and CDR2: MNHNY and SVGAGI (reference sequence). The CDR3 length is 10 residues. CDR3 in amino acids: CASSSEKLFF. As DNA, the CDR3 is TGTGCCAGCAGCTCTGAAAAACTGTTTTTT.

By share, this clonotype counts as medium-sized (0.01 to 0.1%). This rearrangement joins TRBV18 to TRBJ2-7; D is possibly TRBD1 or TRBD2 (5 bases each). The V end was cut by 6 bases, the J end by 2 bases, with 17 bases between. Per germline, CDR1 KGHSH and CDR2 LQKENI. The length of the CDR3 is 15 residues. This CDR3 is CASSLTGTATYEQYF. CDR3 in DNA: TGTGCCAGCTCTCTCACCGGGACCGCGACCTACGAGCAGTACTTC.

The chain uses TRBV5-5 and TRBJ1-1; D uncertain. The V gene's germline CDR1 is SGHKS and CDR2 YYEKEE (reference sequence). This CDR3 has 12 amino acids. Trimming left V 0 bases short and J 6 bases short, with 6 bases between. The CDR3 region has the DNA TGTGCCAGCAGCTTGGCAGTCTCTGAAGCTTTCTTT. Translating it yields CASSLAVSEAFF.

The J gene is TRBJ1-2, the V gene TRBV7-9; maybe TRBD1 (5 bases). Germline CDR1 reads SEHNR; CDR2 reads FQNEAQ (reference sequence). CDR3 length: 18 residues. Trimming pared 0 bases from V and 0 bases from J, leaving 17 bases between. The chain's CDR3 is CASSLARTHSPSNYGYTF. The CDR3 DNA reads TGTGCCAGCAGCTTAGCGCGGACACACAGCCCCTCTAACTATGGCTACACCTTC.

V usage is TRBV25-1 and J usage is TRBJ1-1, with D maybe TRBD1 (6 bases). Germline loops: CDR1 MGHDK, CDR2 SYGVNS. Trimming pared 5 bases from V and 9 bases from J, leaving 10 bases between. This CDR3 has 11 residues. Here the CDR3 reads CASSLGGKAFF. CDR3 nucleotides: TGTGCCAGCAGTCTAGGGGGGAAAGCTTTCTTT.

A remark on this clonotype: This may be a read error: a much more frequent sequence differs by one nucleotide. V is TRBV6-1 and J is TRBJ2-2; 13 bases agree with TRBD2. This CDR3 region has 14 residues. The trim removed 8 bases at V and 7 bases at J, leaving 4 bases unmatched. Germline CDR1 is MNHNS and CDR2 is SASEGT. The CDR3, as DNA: TGTGCCAGCCCGACTAGCGGGGGGATCGGGGAGCTGTTTTTT. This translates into CASPTSGGIGELFF.